One T cell receptor (beta chain) is described in this entry. This entry comes from a study of blood T cell repertoires in COVID-19. Turning to the study itself: Some COVID-19 samples were acute and others convalescent; all came from the United States, Italy and Spain.

The protocol was immunoSEQ multiplex PCR, while the TCRdb copy is restricted to in-frame clones and leaves out a portion. In the table there are about 300,000 clones, approximately 90% of which are singletons. The junction had 16 bases not matched to a gene; V was cut back by 4 bases and J by 14 bases. The CDR3 runs to 15 residues. Germline V lookup: CDR1 GTSNPN, CDR2 SVGIG (reference sequence). The rearrangement links TRBV30 to TRBJ1-6; 8 bases match TRBD1. This receptor was taken from a woman aged 50 to 60 with COVID-19, enrolled during active disease. The source material was peripheral blood. CDR3 region: CAWTGRGPRGVALHF. CDR3 nucleotide sequence: TGTGCCTGGACGGGCAGGGGGCCGCGTGGGGTGGCCCTCCACTTT.